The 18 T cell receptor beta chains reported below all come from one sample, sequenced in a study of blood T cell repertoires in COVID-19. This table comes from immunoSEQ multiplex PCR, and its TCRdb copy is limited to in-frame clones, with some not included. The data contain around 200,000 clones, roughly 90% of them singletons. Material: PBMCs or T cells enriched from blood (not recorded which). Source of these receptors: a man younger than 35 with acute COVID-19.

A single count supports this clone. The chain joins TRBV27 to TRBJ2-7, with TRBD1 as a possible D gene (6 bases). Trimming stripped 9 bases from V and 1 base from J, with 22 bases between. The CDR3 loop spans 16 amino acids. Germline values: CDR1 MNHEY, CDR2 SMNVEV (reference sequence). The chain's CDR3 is CASKDSLLTLSYEQYF. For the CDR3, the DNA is TGTGCCAGTAAGGACAGCTTACTTACTTTATCCTACGAGCAGTACTTC.

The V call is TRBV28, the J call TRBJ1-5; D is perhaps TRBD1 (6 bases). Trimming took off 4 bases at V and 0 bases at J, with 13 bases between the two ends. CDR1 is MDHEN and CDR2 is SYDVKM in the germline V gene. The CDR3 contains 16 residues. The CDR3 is CASSYRAYYSNQPQHF. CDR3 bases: TGTGCCAGCAGTTACAGGGCGTACTATAGCAATCAGCCCCAGCATTTT.

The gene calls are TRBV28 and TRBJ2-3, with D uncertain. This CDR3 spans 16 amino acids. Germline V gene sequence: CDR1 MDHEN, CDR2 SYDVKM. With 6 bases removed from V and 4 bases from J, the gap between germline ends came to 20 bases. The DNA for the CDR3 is TGTGCCAGCAGGGCCGCCCGAGAGGTATCCCCAGATACGCAGTATTTT. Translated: CASRAAREVSPDTQYF.

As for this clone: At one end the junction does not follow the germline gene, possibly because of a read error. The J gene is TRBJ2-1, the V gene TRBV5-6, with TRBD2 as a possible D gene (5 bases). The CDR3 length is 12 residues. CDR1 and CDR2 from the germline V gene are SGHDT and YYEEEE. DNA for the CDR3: TGTGCCAGCAGCTCCTTACTAGAGGGAGCGCTCTTC. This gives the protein CASSSLLEGALF. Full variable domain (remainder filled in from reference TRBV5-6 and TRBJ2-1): DAGVTQSPTHLIKTRGQQVTLRCSPKSGHDTVSWYQQALGQGPQFIFQYYEEEERQRGNFPDRFSGHQFPNYSSELNVNALLLGDSALYLCASSSLLEGALFGPGTRLTVL.

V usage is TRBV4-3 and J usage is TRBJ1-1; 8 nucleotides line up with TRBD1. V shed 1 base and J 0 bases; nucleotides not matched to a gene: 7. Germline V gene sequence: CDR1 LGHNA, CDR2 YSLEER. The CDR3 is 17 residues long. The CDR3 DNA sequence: TGCGCCAGCAGCCAAGCCACTACGACAGGGGTGAACACTGAAGCTTTCTTT. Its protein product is CASSQATTTGVNTEAFF.

CDR3 nucleotide sequence: TGTGCCTGGAGTTCGGTTTACGAGCAGTACTTC. Its translation is CAWSSVYEQYF. This sequence joins TRBV30 and TRBJ2-7, with D unresolved. The CDR3 sequence is 11 residues long. Trimming left V 2 bases short and J 4 bases short, with 6 bases between. Germline V gives CDR1 GTSNPN, CDR2 SVGIG (reference sequence).

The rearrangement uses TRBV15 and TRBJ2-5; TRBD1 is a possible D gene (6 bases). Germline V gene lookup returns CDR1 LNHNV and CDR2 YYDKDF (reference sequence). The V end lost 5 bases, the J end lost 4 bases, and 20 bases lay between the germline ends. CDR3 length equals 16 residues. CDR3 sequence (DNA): TGTGCCACCAGCCGGGATCCTGGGGGCAGCGGAGAGACCCAGTACTTC. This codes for CATSRDPGGSGETQYF.

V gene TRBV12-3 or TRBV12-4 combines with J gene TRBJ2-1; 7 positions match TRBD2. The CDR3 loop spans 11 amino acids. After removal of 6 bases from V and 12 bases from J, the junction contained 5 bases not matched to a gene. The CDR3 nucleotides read TGTGCCAGCAGCCCGGGAGGACGGCAGTTCTTC. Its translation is CASSPGGRQFF.

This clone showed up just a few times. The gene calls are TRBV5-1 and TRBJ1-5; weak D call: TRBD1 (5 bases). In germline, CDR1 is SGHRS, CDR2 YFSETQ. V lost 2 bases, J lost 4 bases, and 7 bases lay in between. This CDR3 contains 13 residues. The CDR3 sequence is CASSLGANQPQHF. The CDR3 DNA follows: TGCGCCAGCAGCTTAGGGGCAAATCAGCCCCAGCATTTT. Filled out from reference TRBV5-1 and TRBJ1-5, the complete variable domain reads KAGVTQTPRYLIKTRGQQVTLSCSPISGHRSVSWYQQTPGQGLQFLFEYFSETQRNKGNFPGRFSGRQFSNSRSEMNVSTLELGDSALYLCASSLGANQPQHFGDGTRLSIL.

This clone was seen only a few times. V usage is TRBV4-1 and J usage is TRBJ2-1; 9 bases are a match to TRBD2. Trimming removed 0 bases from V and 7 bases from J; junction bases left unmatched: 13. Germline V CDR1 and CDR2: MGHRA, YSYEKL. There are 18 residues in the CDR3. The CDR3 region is CASSQEIGLAGEGNEQFF. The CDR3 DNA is TGCGCCAGCAGCCAAGAAATCGGCTTAGCGGGAGAAGGGAATGAGCAGTTCTTC.

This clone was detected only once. CDR3 DNA sequence: TGTGCCAGCAGCCAACCCCGGGACAGTCCGATTTTAAGTGAAAAACTGTTTTTT. This translates into CASSQPRDSPILSEKLFF. The chain is built from TRBV16 and TRBJ1-4; 7 bases agree with TRBD1. CDR3 length: 18 amino acids. Germline CDR1 reads KGHSY; CDR2 reads FQNENV. V shed 2 bases and J 7 bases; nucleotides not matched to a gene: 16.

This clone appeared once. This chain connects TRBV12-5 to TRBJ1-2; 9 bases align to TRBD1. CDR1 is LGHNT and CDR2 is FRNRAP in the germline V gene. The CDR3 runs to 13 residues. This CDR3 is CASGTGLFYGYTF. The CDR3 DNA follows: TGTGCCAGCGGGACAGGGCTTTTCTATGGCTACACCTTC.

Here the CDR3 DNA reads TGTGCCAGCAGTATCGCAGGACAGCCCCAGCATTTT. Translation gives CASSIAGQPQHF. The rearrangement links TRBV27 to TRBJ1-5; D is ambiguous. Germline CDR1 is MNHEY and CDR2 is SMNVEV (reference sequence). Trimming cost V 5 bases and J 7 bases, with 9 bases left between them. This CDR3 is built from 12 residues.

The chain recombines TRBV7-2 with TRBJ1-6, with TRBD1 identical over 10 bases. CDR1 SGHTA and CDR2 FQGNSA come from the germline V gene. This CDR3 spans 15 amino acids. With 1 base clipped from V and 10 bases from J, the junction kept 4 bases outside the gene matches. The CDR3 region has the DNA TGTGCCAGCAGCTTAGTAGGACAGGGGGGATCACCCCTCCACTTT. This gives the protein CASSLVGQGGSPLHF.

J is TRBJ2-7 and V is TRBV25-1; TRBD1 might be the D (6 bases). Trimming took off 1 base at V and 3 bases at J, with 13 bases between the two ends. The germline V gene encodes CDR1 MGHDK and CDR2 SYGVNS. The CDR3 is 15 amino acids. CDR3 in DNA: TGTGCCAGCAGTGAATCCACCGGGACAAACTACGAGCAGTACTTC. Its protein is CASSESTGTNYEQYF.

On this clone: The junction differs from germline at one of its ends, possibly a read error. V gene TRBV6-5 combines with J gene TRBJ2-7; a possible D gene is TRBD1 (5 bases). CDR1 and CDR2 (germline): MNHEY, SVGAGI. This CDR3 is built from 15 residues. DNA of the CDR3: TGTGCCAGTAGTTATAGGGGAAGTTCGGGCTACGAGCAGTACTTC. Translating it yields CASSYRGSSGYEQYF.

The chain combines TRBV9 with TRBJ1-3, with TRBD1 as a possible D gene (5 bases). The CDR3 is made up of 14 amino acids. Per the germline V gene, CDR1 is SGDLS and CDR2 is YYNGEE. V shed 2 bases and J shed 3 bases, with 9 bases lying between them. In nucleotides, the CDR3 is TGTGCCAGCAGCGTGGGAGGGGTTGGAAACACCATATATTTT. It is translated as CASSVGGVGNTIYF.

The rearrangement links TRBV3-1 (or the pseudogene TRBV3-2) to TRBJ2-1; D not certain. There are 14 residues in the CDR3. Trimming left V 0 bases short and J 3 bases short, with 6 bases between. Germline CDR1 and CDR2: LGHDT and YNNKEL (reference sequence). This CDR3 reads CASSQEGNYNEQFF. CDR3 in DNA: TGTGCCAGCAGCCAAGAGGGCAACTACAATGAGCAGTTCTTC.